Following are 21 T cell receptor beta chains from one sample sequenced in a study of human T cells and chemical hapten exposure. Regarding time point: pre-sensitization, week 0. The treatment here: therapeutic diphenylcyclopropenone sensitization with weekly scalp DPC. MiXCR was run by TCRdb on the RACE reads, yielding one entry per CDR3 protein. Here the sample spans over 300,000 distinct CDR3 sequences, 5% to 6.5% being singletons. Sequenced material: whole blood, taken in connection with sensitization to the hapten diphenylcyclopropenone (DPC). The receptors derive from a woman between 50 and 59 years old with alopecia areata. Some clones in this sample may be carry-over from other donors' samples.

Ten or more counts support this clonotype. The rearrangement joins TRBV2 to TRBJ1-2, with TRBD1 matching 7 bases. Germline V lookup: CDR1 SNHLY, CDR2 FYNNEI. CDR3 length: 13 residues. With V trimmed by 5 bases and J by 6 bases, 6 bases remained unmatched. CDR3 sequence (DNA): TGTGCCAGCAGTAACAGGGGAGCCCATGGCTACACCTTC. This codes for CASSNRGAHGYTF.

At least ten counts were recorded for this clonotype. This rearrangement joins TRBV20-1 to TRBJ2-1, with no clear D. Germline V gene data show CDR1 as DFQATT and CDR2 as SNEGSKA (reference sequence). CDR3 length: 13 residues. The germline V and J ends were trimmed by 2 bases and 5 bases, with 10 bases remaining between them. The CDR3 DNA reads TGCAGTGCTAGATCAGTGAGGCACAATGAGCAGTTCTTC. Translating it yields CSARSVRHNEQFF.

The rearrangement uses TRBV5-5 and TRBJ2-1, with 11 bases aligning to TRBD2. The CDR3 covers 16 residues. V gave up 0 bases and J gave up 7 bases; unmatched junction bases: 6. Germline V gene sequence: CDR1 SGHKS, CDR2 YYEKEE (reference sequence). The CDR3 nucleotides are TGTGCCAGCAGCTTGGGTCTAGCGGGGGGCTCTAATGAGCAGTTCTTC. Encoded protein: CASSLGLAGGSNEQFF. Together with reference TRBV5-5 and TRBJ2-1, the CDR3 gives the full variable domain: DAGVTQSPTHLIKTRGQQVTLRCSPISGHKSVSWYQQVLGQGPQFIFQYYEKEERGRGNFPDRFSARQFPNYSSELNVNALLLGDSALYLCASSLGLAGGSNEQFFGPGTRLTVL.

The chain joins TRBV6-2 or TRBV6-3 to TRBJ2-1; TRBD2 matches at 7 bases. V lost 2 bases, J lost 2 bases, and 3 bases stayed unmatched. There are 15 residues in the CDR3. Germline CDR1 MNHEY, CDR2 SVGEGT. The CDR3 nucleotides are TGTGCCAGCAGTTACCAAACTAGCGCCTACAATGAGCAGTTCTTC. Its translation: CASSYQTSAYNEQFF.

This clonotype turned up a few times. The chain recombines TRBV15 with TRBJ1-6, with D possibly being TRBD1 (5 bases). CDR1 is LNHNV, CDR2 YYDKDF, per germline (reference sequence). The CDR3 is 13 amino acids. Deletions cut 3 bases from V and 7 bases from J, with 7 bases between. CDR3 in amino acids: CATSSGTNSPLHF. The CDR3 nucleotides read TGTGCCACCAGCAGCGGGACGAATTCACCCCTCCACTTT.

The table lists this clonotype with a few counts. This chain uses TRBV9 with TRBJ2-3, with 8 bases fitting TRBD2. CDR1 is SGDLS, CDR2 YYNGEE, per germline. The CDR3 is 13 amino acids. Losses at the gene ends were 7 bases for V and 1 base for J; bases not matched to a gene: 2. CDR3 in amino acids: CASRGGRTDTQYF. CDR3 sequence (DNA): TGTGCCAGCCGGGGGGGCCGCACAGATACGCAGTATTTT. The whole variable domain, remainder taken from reference TRBV9 and TRBJ2-3, is DSGVTQTPKHLITATGQRVTLRCSPRSGDLSVYWYQQSLDQGLQFLIQYYNGEERAKGNILERFSAQQFPDLHSELNLSSLELGDSALYFCASRGGRTDTQYFGPGTRLTVL.

This chain uses TRBV12-3 or TRBV12-4 with TRBJ2-7; the match to TRBD2 covers 8 bases. The CDR3 spans 16 residues. Trimming took 5 bases from V and 1 from J; bases not matched to a gene: 10. The CDR3 nucleotides are TGTGCCAGCAGTCCGCGGGGGGTAGCTCAGTCCTACGAGCAGTACTTC. Translation: CASSPRGVAQSYEQYF.

This clonotype has at least ten counts. The chain is built from TRBV6-6 and TRBJ2-1; 7 bases agree with TRBD2. V dropped 0 bases and J dropped 7; count of bases not matched to a gene: 9. Germline V gene data show CDR1 as MNHNY and CDR2 as SVGAGI (reference sequence). This CDR3 region has 16 residues. In DNA form, the CDR3 reads TGTGCCAGCAGTTACTCGAGAGGTGGGGGGGGAAATGAGCAGTTCTTC. It codes for CASSYSRGGGGNEQFF.

There are a few counts of this clonotype. V gene TRBV7-2 combines with J gene TRBJ2-1; 9 bases are a match to TRBD2. With 5 bases clipped from V and 6 bases from J, the junction kept 11 bases outside the gene matches. Germline loops: CDR1 SGHTA, CDR2 FQGNSA. This CDR3 contains 16 residues. CDR3 loop: CASSPKTSGKSNEQFF. The CDR3 nucleotides are TGTGCCAGCAGCCCAAAGACTAGCGGCAAAAGCAATGAGCAGTTCTTC.

The table lists this clonotype with many counts. The chain employs TRBV27 and TRBJ2-3; 13 positions agree with TRBD2. J lost 1 base, V lost 3 bases, and 7 bases had no gene match. This CDR3 comprises 18 residues. Germline lookup yields CDR1 MNHEY and CDR2 SMNVEV (reference sequence). CDR3 sequence (DNA): TGTGCCAGCAGTTTTACTAGCGGGGGGGCCGGAGGCACAGATACGCAGTATTTT. It specifies CASSFTSGGAGGTDTQYF.

The sample holds a few counts of this clonotype. The chain recombines TRBV28 with TRBJ1-2; D is perhaps TRBD1 (6 bases). The V and J ends lost 6 bases and 8 bases respectively, with 19 bases between them. The CDR3 runs 14 residues. In germline, CDR1 is MDHEN, CDR2 SYDVKM. The CDR3 reads CASRYSTGMGGYTF. CDR3 nucleotide sequence: TGTGCCAGCAGATACTCCACAGGGATGGGCGGCTACACCTTC.

This clonotype has ten or more counts. V is TRBV5-3 and J is TRBJ2-7; D possibly corresponds to TRBD2 (6 bases). TRBV5-3 is an open reading frame, and its role is uncertain. The CDR3 has 16 residues. Between the trimmed V and J ends, which lost 0 bases and 0 bases, there was a span of 13 bases. Here the CDR3 reads CARSLGSGAPSYEQYF. The CDR3 region has the DNA TGTGCCAGAAGCTTGGGTAGCGGAGCCCCCTCCTACGAGCAGTACTTC.

The CDR3 region is CATSDFSGGRNTGELFF. In DNA form, the CDR3 reads TGTGCCACCAGTGATTTCTCGGGGGGCCGCAACACCGGGGAGCTGTTTTTT. The chain uses TRBV24-1 and TRBJ2-2, with D possibly matching TRBD2 (7 bases). Trimming left V 1 base short and J 2 bases short, with 13 bases between. Germline V gene sequence: CDR1 KGHDR, CDR2 SFDVKD. The CDR3 runs 17 residues.

This clonotype was counted between two and nine times. CDR3 loop: CASSWDPKNEQFF. The CDR3 nucleotides are TGTGCCAGCAGCTGGGACCCCAAAAATGAGCAGTTCTTC. The rearrangement links TRBV27 to TRBJ2-1, with D perhaps assigned TRBD1 or TRBD2 (5 bases each). From germline, CDR1 is MNHEY and CDR2 SMNVEV (reference sequence). V was shortened by 6 bases and J by 7 bases, with 13 bases between the two germline ends. This CDR3 spans 13 amino acids.

This clonotype was detected many times. The chain employs TRBV5-6 and TRBJ1-5, with D perhaps matching TRBD1 (6 bases). The germline gives CDR1 SGHDT, CDR2 YYEEEE. Trimming pared 3 bases from V and 3 bases from J, leaving 16 bases between. The CDR3 runs 16 residues. CDR3 sequence reads: CASSSSRGTANQPQHF. The CDR3 coding sequence is TGTGCCAGCAGCTCCAGTAGGGGGACCGCCAATCAGCCCCAGCATTTT.

This clonotype turned up a few times. For the CDR3, the DNA is TGTGCCAGCAGTAGGAGTTCTGGCTACACCTTC. Translation: CASSRSSGYTF. V usage is TRBV12-3 or TRBV12-4 and J usage is TRBJ1-2; D is unresolved. Trimming shortened V by 5 bases and J by 7 bases, and 8 bases separated the two germline ends. CDR3 length: 11 residues.

The V gene is TRBV5-1, the J gene TRBJ1-1; D is unclear. V was shortened by 0 bases and J by 4 bases, with 7 bases between the two germline ends. This CDR3 has 13 amino acids. Germline V CDR1 and CDR2: SGHRS, YFSETQ. The CDR3 DNA reads TGCGCCAGCAGCTTGGAGCCGGTCACTGAAGCTTTCTTT. It specifies CASSLEPVTEAFF.

The CDR3 sequence: CAISGLSNNEQFF. In nucleotides, the CDR3 is TGTGCCATCAGTGGGCTATCCAACAATGAGCAGTTCTTC. The V and J genes are TRBV10-3 and TRBJ2-1; D is undetermined. The germline V gene has CDR1 ENHRY and CDR2 SYGVKD. The CDR3 totals 13 residues. Trimming took off 4 bases at V and 5 bases at J, with 9 bases between the two ends.

CDR3 region: CAATRGNEQFF. The CDR3 DNA follows: TGTGCCGCGACGCGGGGCAATGAGCAGTTCTTC. The chain couples TRBV6-2 or TRBV6-3 to TRBJ2-1, with TRBD2 as a possible D gene (6 bases). CDR1 is MNHEY and CDR2 is SVGEGT in the germline V gene. Trimming stripped 11 bases from V and 6 bases from J, with 11 bases between. The CDR3 has 11 residues.

In its sample, this clonotype was seen many times. The V and J genes are TRBV30 and TRBJ2-1; the D is unclear. CDR3 length equals 12 residues. Germline lookup yields CDR1 GTSNPN and CDR2 SVGIG (reference sequence). V was pared by 0 bases and J by 4 bases, with 4 bases between. This chain's CDR3 is CAWSVGYNEQFF. CDR3 in DNA: TGTGCCTGGAGTGTAGGTTACAATGAGCAGTTCTTC.

This clonotype occurred many times. J is TRBJ1-4 and V is TRBV6-2 or TRBV6-3; D gene unclear. V lost 2 bases and J 0 bases, leaving 13 bases between the germline ends. This CDR3 contains 17 residues. Germline V lookup: CDR1 MNHEY, CDR2 SVGEGT. CDR3 in amino acids: CASSYVRGASTNEKLFF. CDR3 nucleotides: TGTGCCAGCAGTTACGTCCGCGGAGCTTCAACTAATGAAAAACTGTTTTTT.